This T cell receptor beta chain was sequenced in a study of technical replicates of blood from a handful of donors. Sequencing used immunoSEQ multiplex PCR; TCRdb keeps in-frame clones, though not all of them. The table includes 60,000 to 90,000 clones, around 97% detected once. The CDR3 covers 15 residues. V lost 4 bases, J lost 2 bases, and 4 bases stayed unmatched. Germline V gene sequence: CDR1 MRHNA, CDR2 SNTAGT. The source is a human donor in good health. Sequencing was performed on T cells isolated from PBMCs. The rearrangement links TRBV6-4 to TRBJ2-5; 10 nucleotides line up with TRBD2. DNA for the CDR3: TGTGCCAGCAGTGCCGTAGCGGGGGGACAAGAGACCCAGTACTTC. Translating gives CASSAVAGGQETQYF.